The sample holds many counts of the clone carrying this T cell receptor (beta chain). Its antigen remains unknown. In germline, CDR1 is SGHTA, CDR2 FQGNSA. The V and J ends lost 1 base and 5 bases respectively, with 7 bases between them. This CDR3 has 13 residues. The data are from a study of T cells after yellow fever vaccination. Researchers made TCR cDNA using 5'RACE template switching, and this step added a universal primer site and UMIs. Each CDR3 protein gets one entry after TCRdb re-called the 5' RACE reads with MiXCR. The data contain roughly 500,000 distinct CDR3 sequences, about 19% of them seen just once; the ten biggest clones take up about 13%. Study conclusions and caveats: Boosting was followed by the reappearance of most primary-vaccination clones (roughly 95% CD4, 88% CD8). When the response was secondary, it was weaker but reached its peak faster, day 5 versus 15.

This receptor was identified in a man aged 25-45 years who received the YFV17D yellow fever vaccine. V and J are TRBV7-2 and TRBJ2-3; no firm D call. The sample was PBMCs, taken 15 days after the yellow fever booster vaccination. The DNA of the CDR3 is TGTGCCAGCAGCTTAGGGTCAGGAGATACGCAGTATTTT. Its translation is CASSLGSGDTQYF.